This T cell receptor beta chain was found in a study of cytomegalovirus exposure and HLA in healthy donors. The CDR3 has 16 amino acids. Germline V lookup: CDR1 SGHVS, CDR2 FQNEAQ. V lost 5 bases and J lost 2; bases outside the gene matches: 5. TCRdb's copy holds only in-frame clones and misses some; the assay was immunoSEQ multiplex PCR. The sample comprises some 340,000 clones, about nine tenths of which are singletons, and roughly 1.1% rests with the top ten. This TCR derives from a woman in her 30s in good health and CMV-seropositive. Sequencing used PBMCs. The chain links TRBV7-8 to TRBJ2-3; TRBD2 matches at 12 bases. This CDR3 is CASSPGLAGPTDTQYF. In DNA, the CDR3 is TGTGCCAGCAGCCCGGGACTAGCGGGCCCCACAGATACGCAGTATTTT.